This TCR beta chain was found in a study of siplizumab effects on memory and regulatory T cells. Of note for this clone: What it recognizes is unknown.

Using immunoSEQ multiplex PCR, the repertoire was profiled, and TCRdb retains in-frame clones only, with some absent. Of more than 95,000 clones listed, about 95% were seen once; the top ten hold roughly 1.8%. Broader study findings: The drug siplizumab significantly decreased the alloreactive sequences that could be traced to unstimulated CD4+ memory cells.

The TCR was taken from a human donor in good health. The sequenced sample consisted of non-Treg CD4+ T cells sorted from blood.

The CDR3 protein is CASSLFNRGPTDTQYF. The CDR3 DNA reads as TGTGCCAGCAGCTTATTTAATCGGGGGCCCACAGATACGCAGTATTTT. V is TRBV7-9 and J is TRBJ2-3; either TRBD1 or TRBD2 may supply D (6 bases each). The CDR3 loop spans 16 amino acids. CDR1 and CDR2 from the germline V gene are SEHNR and FQNEAQ (reference sequence). Between the trimmed V and J ends, which lost 2 bases and 2 bases, there was a span of 14 bases.